The source of this T cell receptor (beta chain) is a study of T cells after yellow fever vaccination (dated by TCRdb to the late 2010s). Regarding the complete study: The SMART-Seq v4 Ultra Low Input RNA kit was used to prepare libraries from fractions with low cell numbers. To follow T-cell clones before and after both primary and booster YFV17D yellow fever vaccination, bulk TCR alpha and beta repertoires underwent longitudinal sequencing. Two healthy male donors, one aged 18 to 30 and one aged 30 to 39 years, were included in the cohort. Blood samples were taken at several timepoints before and after primary and secondary immunization, and bulk PBMC replicates and cell subsets were isolated. Study-wide conclusions, independent of this receptor: Because only two donors were included in the study, the extent to which the findings can be generalized is limited. A small share of clonotypes occurred in both CD4 and CD8 compartments, likely arising from convergent recombination. Computational filtering was required because FACS-sorted repertoires could contain abundant contaminating clonotypes from the bulk population. After the booster, most clones that had expanded after primary vaccination were detected again (almost 97% of CD4 and roughly nine tenths of CD8), suggesting broad maintenance of memory. The secondary T-cell response was weaker than the primary response but faster, peaking on day 5 instead of day 15.

What the treatment or condition label conveys for this sample: live attenuated yellow fever vaccine strain. At each blood-draw timepoint, two biological replicates of bulk PBMCs were collected. PBMCs were isolated from peripheral blood using a standard Ficoll-Paque protocol. TriZol was used to extract RNA from bulk PBMCs, from CD4 and CD8 fractions, and from dextramer-positive and dextramer-negative fractions. Details on this clonotype: This clone's antigen is unknown. No base-level quality is on record; no much larger clone is a single base apart.

From cysteine to phenylalanine, the CDR3 is 12 amino acids long. Just CDR3 DNA is preserved here, 36 bases in frame from base 1. The V and J ends are trimmed by 6 bases and 5 bases, leaving 11 bases between them. Based on the germline V gene (reference sequence), the CDR1 and CDR2 sequences are DFQATT and SNEGSKA. TCR cDNA was made using 5'RACE template switching, a step that added a universal primer site and unique molecular identifiers. Priming for cDNA synthesis came from both the TCR alpha and TCR beta constant segments. Library amplification involved two PCR steps, and the second step added sample barcodes and sequencing adapters. Libraries were sequenced on Illumina HiSeq 2500 (2x100 bp) or NovaSeq (2x150 bp). Turning to the authors' computational methods: MIGEC handled demultiplexing of reads and collapsing into UMI consensus sequences, while MiXCR performed V(D)J alignment. Using edgeR on replicate PBMC samples, clonotypes were called vaccine-responding if FDR was below 0.01 and the log2 fold change was above 5 up to day 15. Each bulk clonotype received a CD4 or CD8 identity based on whether the sequenced CD4 or CD8 repertoire contained that clonotype at higher abundance. TCRdb redid the processing of the public reads, applying fastp at Q25 and MiXCR, and retained in-frame beta chains. Under each unique CDR3 protein, matching rows form one entry showing the most common genes and DNA. The V and J calls shown here were made by TCRdb, not taken from the authors' results. The sample table contains 500,000 to 550,000 distinct CDR3 sequences; only one count was recorded for 21% of them. The ten largest clones add up to roughly a sixth of the sample.

The chain couples TRBV20-1 to TRBJ1-5; no D segment can be confidently identified. Here the sequenced sample was PBMCs, taken 21 days after the first yellow fever vaccination. The receptor comes from a man aged 18-30 years who received the YFV17D yellow fever vaccine. The CDR3: CSARPNHQPQHF. The DNA is as follows: TGCAGTGCGAGGCCCAATCATCAGCCCCAGCATTTT.